This TCR beta chain was captured by sequencing in a study of blood T cells in healthy people across ages. Overall study results and limits: Expanded clonotype changes were possibly confounded by unknown donor CMV status.

Collection of roughly 9.8 milliliters of peripheral blood was performed for each donor. Every sample had a minimum of 6 million PBMCs isolated. For the second PCR, which ran for about 6 to 12 cycles, a sample-barcoded 5' primer and a J-beta primer mix were used. A single record per CDR3 protein comes from TCRdb applying MiXCR to the 5' RACE reads. The data contain 1 million to 1.2 million distinct CDR3 sequences, roughly two fifths of them seen just once; the ten biggest clones take up around 13%. The CDR3 has 13 amino acids. Looked up from germline, CDR1 is SEHNR and CDR2 is FQNEAQ (reference sequence). V shed 5 bases and J shed 13 bases, with 20 bases lying between them. The table lists this clonotype with a few counts. Its target is not known.

This sequence joins TRBV7-9 and TRBJ2-5, with a tentative D call TRBD1 (6 bases). Sequencing was done on a sample of blood. The sequence came from a man between 18 and 29 years old in good health. CDR3 coding DNA: TGTGCCAGCAGCAGCTGGGACACCCAACGGACGTACTTC. It codes for CASSSWDTQRTYF.